This record looks at one T cell receptor (beta chain) sequence and its context. Germline CDR1 and CDR2: ENHRY and SYGVKD. After removal of 6 bases from V and 3 bases from J, the junction contained 5 bases not matched to a gene. The length of the CDR3 is 15 residues. This sample stems from a study of long-term antiretroviral therapy in people with HIV. They ran version v3.0 of the immunoSEQ assay at survey level. TCRdb's table, derived via immunoSEQ multiplex PCR, lists solely in-frame clones and lacks some. The sample has about 24,000 clones, roughly 83% seen once. The input for sequencing was unsorted PBMCs, taken 4.3 years after starting antiretroviral therapy. This receptor was identified in a man aged 25-45 years with HIV. This rearrangement joins TRBV10-3 to TRBJ2-7; 13 nucleotides line up with TRBD2. The CDR3 is CAISGLAGDFYEQYF. CDR3 nucleotides: TGTGCCATCAGCGGACTAGCGGGGGACTTCTACGAGCAGTACTTC.